Following are 17 T cell receptor beta chains from one sample sequenced in a study of blood T cell repertoires in COVID-19. TCRdb keeps only in-frame clones here, not all; method: immunoSEQ multiplex PCR. The table has some 99,000 clones, roughly 80% seen once. Specimen: peripheral blood. The receptors come from a woman between 55 and 75 years old with acute or convalescent COVID-19.

This clone was counted only a few times. The chain uses TRBV10-3 and TRBJ1-1, with a tentative D call TRBD1 (5 bases). Germline-derived CDR1 and CDR2 are ENHRY and SYGVKD. The CDR3 loop spans 15 amino acids. Trimming stripped 5 bases from V and 5 bases from J, with 18 bases between. In nucleotides, the CDR3 is TGTGCCATCAGTACAGGCTCTCCGGGGGGTACTGAAGCTTTCTTT. It is translated as CAISTGSPGGTEAFF.

The V gene is TRBV9, the J gene TRBJ2-3, with TRBD2 as a possible D gene (7 bases). The germline gives CDR1 SGDLS, CDR2 YYNGEE. Trimming stripped 6 bases from V and 3 bases from J, with 14 bases between. This CDR3 contains 14 residues. The CDR3 region is CASNTRGGTDTQYF. Here the CDR3 DNA reads TGTGCCAGCAACACGAGGGGGGGGACAGATACGCAGTATTTT.

The rearrangement links TRBV10-3 to TRBJ1-1, with 7 bases lining up with TRBD1. The CDR3 has 12 amino acids. Germline V gene lookup returns CDR1 ENHRY and CDR2 SYGVKD. V lost 5 bases and J lost 4; bases outside the gene matches: 1. The CDR3 reads CAISPGGTEAFF. The CDR3 nucleotides read TGTGCCATCAGTCCAGGGGGCACTGAAGCTTTCTTT.

This clone came up a few times. The chain recombines TRBV19 with TRBJ1-5, with D possibly being TRBD1 (6 bases). Germline-derived CDR1 and CDR2 are LNHDA and SQIVND (reference sequence). Trimming took 0 bases from V and 12 from J, leaving 12 bases between them. The CDR3 has 13 residues. Here the CDR3 reads CASSIDMTGHQHF. The CDR3 DNA sequence: TGTGCCAGTAGTATAGACATGACAGGCCACCAGCATTTT.

The chain recombines TRBV28 with TRBJ1-4; no clear D gene. This CDR3 is 11 amino acids long. Trimming shortened V by 7 bases and J by 8 bases, and 8 bases separated the two germline ends. From germline, CDR1 is MDHEN and CDR2 SYDVKM. CDR3 loop: CASNLREKLFF. The CDR3 DNA reads as TGTGCCAGCAACTTGCGCGAAAAACTGTTTTTT.

The chain employs TRBV12-5 and TRBJ1-5; no clear D. The CDR3 runs 15 residues. The germline CDR1 and CDR2 sequences are LGHNT and FRNRAP. Trimming left V 6 bases short and J 2 bases short, with 14 bases between. The CDR3 nucleotides read TGTGCTAGTGGAGACTCCCTAGGAGGCAATCAGCCCCAGCATTTT. Residues: CASGDSLGGNQPQHF.

The J gene is TRBJ1-1, the V gene TRBV5-1; D unclear. V shed 5 bases and J shed 1 base, with 15 bases lying between them. Germline CDR1 is SGHRS and CDR2 is YFSETQ. The CDR3 consists of 15 residues. DNA for the CDR3: TGCGCCAGCAGGCCCTCTCCCCAGGAGAACACTGAAGCTTTCTTT. The encoded protein is CASRPSPQENTEAFF.

The CDR3, as DNA: TGTGCCAGCAGTGAAAGCCTTCTTCAGCCCCAGCATTTT. Residues: CASSESLLQPQHF. This rearrangement joins TRBV2 to TRBJ1-5; no reliable D call. CDR3 length: 13 amino acids. Germline V gene lookup returns CDR1 SNHLY and CDR2 FYNNEI. Trimming removed 2 bases at V and 6 bases at J, with 8 bases between.

This rearrangement joins TRBV2 to TRBJ2-3; the D is unclear. Germline CDR1 and CDR2: SNHLY and FYNNEI. The CDR3 sequence is 15 residues long. Trimming cost V 2 bases and J 10 bases, with 19 bases left between them. CDR3 protein: CASSESYSSTSAQYF. DNA of the CDR3: TGTGCCAGCAGTGAATCGTATAGCAGCACCTCCGCGCAGTATTTT.

V usage is TRBV19 and J usage is TRBJ1-2; TRBD1 might be the D (5 bases). This CDR3 contains 15 residues. V dropped 7 bases and J dropped 7 bases, with 22 bases sitting between them. Looked up from germline, CDR1 is LNHDA and CDR2 is SQIVND (reference sequence). CDR3 region: CASTMGWAGYGGYTF. The CDR3 bases are TGTGCCAGTACCATGGGGTGGGCAGGGTACGGTGGCTACACCTTC.

The genes are TRBV6-4 and TRBJ2-1, with 7 bases fitting TRBD1. There are 11 residues in the CDR3. Trimming at V came to 5 bases and at J to 8 bases, leaving 0 bases not matched to a gene. Germline values: CDR1 MRHNA, CDR2 SNTAGT. CDR3 protein: CASSRGHEQFF. The CDR3 DNA follows: TGTGCCAGCAGTAGGGGGCATGAGCAGTTCTTC.

The rearrangement joins TRBV21-1 to TRBJ1-2. TRBV21-1 is labeled a pseudogene. The CDR3 covers 14 residues. The CDR3 region has the DNA TGTGCCAGCAGCAAAGCACCGGGTCGACGAAGGGAGGCCTTC. Translating gives CASSKAPGRRREAF.

The chain recombines TRBV7-9 with TRBJ2-1; 11 positions agree with TRBD1. The CDR3 contains 14 residues. Germline-derived CDR1 and CDR2 are SEHNR and FQNEAQ (reference sequence). V lost 5 bases and J lost 12; bases outside the gene matches: 9. The CDR3 DNA reads TGTGCCAGCAGCCACGGACAGGGGGCGTATAGGCAGTTCTTC. It encodes CASSHGQGAYRQFF.

The chain employs TRBV3-1 (or the pseudogene TRBV3-2) and TRBJ2-1; D remains ambiguous. With 6 bases removed from V and 7 bases from J, the gap between germline ends came to 7 bases. CDR3 length: 11 amino acids. Germline CDR1 LGHDT, CDR2 YNNKEL (reference sequence). Here the CDR3 reads CASSFQNEQFF. CDR3 in DNA: TGTGCCAGCAGTTTCCAGAATGAGCAGTTCTTC.

The chain combines TRBV6-2 or TRBV6-3 with TRBJ2-7; D might be TRBD1 (7 bases). In germline, CDR1 is MNHEY, CDR2 SVGEGT. This CDR3 region has 15 residues. The V end lost 6 bases, the J end lost 6 bases, and 21 bases lay between the germline ends. CDR3 nucleotide sequence: TGTGCCAGCAGCTCGGGACAGTCCCGGCGGGGCGAGCAGTACTTC. Protein sequence: CASSSGQSRRGEQYF.

The CDR3 region is CASSLVDRSYNEQFF. The CDR3 DNA follows: TGTGCCAGCAGCTTAGTTGACAGGTCCTACAATGAGCAGTTCTTC. The rearrangement uses TRBV7-6 and TRBJ2-1; D may be TRBD1 (6 bases). Germline CDR1 reads SGHVS; CDR2 reads FNYEAQ. This CDR3 comprises 15 residues. V was clipped by 1 base and J by 1 base, with 8 bases between them.

The chain links TRBV28 to TRBJ2-7; TRBD1 might be the D (5 bases). The CDR3 spans 12 residues. Between the trimmed V and J ends, which lost 6 bases and 8 bases, there was a span of 14 bases. From germline, CDR1 is MDHEN and CDR2 SYDVKM. Written as DNA, the CDR3 is TGTGCCAGCAGCCGCGACAGTCCCAAGCAGTACTTC. This translates into CASSRDSPKQYF. The complete variable domain, with remaining parts taken from reference TRBV28 and TRBJ2-7, reads DVKVTQSSRYLVKRTGEKVFLECVQDMDHENMFWYRQDPGLGLRLIYFSYDVKMKEKGDIPEGYSVSREKKERFSLILESASTNQTSMYLCASSRDSPKQYFGPGTRLTVT.